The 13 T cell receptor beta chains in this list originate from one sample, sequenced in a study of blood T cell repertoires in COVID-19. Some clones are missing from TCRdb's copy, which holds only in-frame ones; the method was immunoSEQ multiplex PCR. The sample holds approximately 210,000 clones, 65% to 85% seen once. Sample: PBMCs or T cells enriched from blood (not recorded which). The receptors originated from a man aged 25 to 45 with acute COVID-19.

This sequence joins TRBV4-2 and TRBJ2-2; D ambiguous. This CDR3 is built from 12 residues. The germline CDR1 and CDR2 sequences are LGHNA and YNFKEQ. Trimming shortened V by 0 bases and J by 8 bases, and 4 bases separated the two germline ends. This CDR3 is CASSQEAGELFF. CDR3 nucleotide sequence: TGTGCCAGCAGCCAAGAAGCAGGGGAGCTGTTTTTT.

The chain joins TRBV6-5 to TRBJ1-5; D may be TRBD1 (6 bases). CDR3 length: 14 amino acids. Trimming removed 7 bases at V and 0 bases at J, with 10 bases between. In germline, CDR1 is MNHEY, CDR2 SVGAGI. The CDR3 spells CASTGQTSNQPQHF. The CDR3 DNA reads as TGTGCCAGCACTGGACAGACTAGCAATCAGCCCCAGCATTTT.

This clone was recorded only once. CDR3 amino acids: CASSVWDRENTEAFF. The DNA for the CDR3 is TGTGCCAGCAGCGTTTGGGACAGGGAGAACACTGAAGCTTTCTTT. V gene TRBV7-9 combines with J gene TRBJ1-1, with 9 bases fitting TRBD1. CDR1 is SEHNR, CDR2 FQNEAQ, per germline (reference sequence). V was pared by 5 bases and J by 1 base, with 5 bases of the junction left unmatched. CDR3 size: 15 residues.

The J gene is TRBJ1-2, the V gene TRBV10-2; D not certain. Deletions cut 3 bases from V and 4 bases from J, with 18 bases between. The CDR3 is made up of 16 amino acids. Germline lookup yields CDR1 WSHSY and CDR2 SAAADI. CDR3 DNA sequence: TGCGCCAGCAGTGAAGGTCAGAGTTACTATAGCTATGGCTACACCTTC. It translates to CASSEGQSYYSYGYTF.

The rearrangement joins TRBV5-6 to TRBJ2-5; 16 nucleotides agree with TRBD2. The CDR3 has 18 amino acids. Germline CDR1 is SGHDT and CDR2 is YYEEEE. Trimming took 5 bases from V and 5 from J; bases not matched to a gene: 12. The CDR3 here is CASSSTGLAGGPRETQYF. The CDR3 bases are TGTGCCAGCAGTTCTACGGGACTAGCGGGGGGGCCCCGCGAGACCCAGTACTTC. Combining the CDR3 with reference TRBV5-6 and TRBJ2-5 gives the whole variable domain DAGVTQSPTHLIKTRGQQVTLRCSPKSGHDTVSWYQQALGQGPQFIFQYYEEEERQRGNFPDRFSGHQFPNYSSELNVNALLLGDSALYLCASSSTGLAGGPRETQYFGPGTRLLVL.

The DNA for the CDR3 is TGTGCCAGCAGCCTGGGGGGAAACGATGAAAAACTGTTTTTT. Its protein product is CASSLGGNDEKLFF. The V gene is TRBV9, the J gene TRBJ1-4; TRBD1 is a possible D gene (5 bases). Looked up from germline, CDR1 is SGDLS and CDR2 is YYNGEE. The length of the CDR3 is 14 residues. V was shortened by 4 bases and J by 6 bases, with 13 bases between the two germline ends.

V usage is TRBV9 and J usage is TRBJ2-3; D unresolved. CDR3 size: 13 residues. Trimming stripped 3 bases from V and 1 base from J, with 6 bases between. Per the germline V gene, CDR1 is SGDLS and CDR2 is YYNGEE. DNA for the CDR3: TGTGCCAGCAGCGCCCGCGGCACAGATACGCAGTATTTT. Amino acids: CASSARGTDTQYF.

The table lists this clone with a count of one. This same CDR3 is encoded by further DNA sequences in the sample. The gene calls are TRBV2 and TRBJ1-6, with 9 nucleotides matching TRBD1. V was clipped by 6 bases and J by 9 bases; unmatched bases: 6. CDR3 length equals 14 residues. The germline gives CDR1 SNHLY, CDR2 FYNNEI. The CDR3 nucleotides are TGTGCCAGCAGGCCGGGACAGGGTGGTTCACCCCTCCACTTT. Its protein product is CASRPGQGGSPLHF. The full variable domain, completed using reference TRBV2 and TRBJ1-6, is EPEVTQTPSHQVTQMGQEVILRCVPISNHLYFYWYRQILGQKVEFLVSFYNNEISEKSEIFDDQFSVERPDGSNFTLKIRSTKLEDSAMYFCASRPGQGGSPLHFGNGTRLTVT.

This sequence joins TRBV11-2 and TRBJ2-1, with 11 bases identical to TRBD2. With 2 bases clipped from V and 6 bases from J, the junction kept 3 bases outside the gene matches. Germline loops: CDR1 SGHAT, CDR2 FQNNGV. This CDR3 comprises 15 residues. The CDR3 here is CASSLIAGGPNEQFF. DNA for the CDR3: TGTGCCAGCAGCTTAATAGCGGGGGGGCCCAATGAGCAGTTCTTC.

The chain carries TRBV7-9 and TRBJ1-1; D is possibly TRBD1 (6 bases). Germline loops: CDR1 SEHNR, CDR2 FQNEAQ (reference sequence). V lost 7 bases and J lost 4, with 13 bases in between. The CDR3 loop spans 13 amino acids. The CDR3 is CASTEGVGTEAFF. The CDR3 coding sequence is TGTGCCAGCACCGAGGGGGTGGGCACTGAAGCTTTCTTT.

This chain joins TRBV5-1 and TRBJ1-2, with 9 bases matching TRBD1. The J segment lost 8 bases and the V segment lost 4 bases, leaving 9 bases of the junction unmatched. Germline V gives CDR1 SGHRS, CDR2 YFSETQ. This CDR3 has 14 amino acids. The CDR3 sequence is CASSEQGARRGYTF. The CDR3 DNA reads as TGCGCCAGCAGCGAACAGGGGGCGCGTCGAGGCTACACCTTC.

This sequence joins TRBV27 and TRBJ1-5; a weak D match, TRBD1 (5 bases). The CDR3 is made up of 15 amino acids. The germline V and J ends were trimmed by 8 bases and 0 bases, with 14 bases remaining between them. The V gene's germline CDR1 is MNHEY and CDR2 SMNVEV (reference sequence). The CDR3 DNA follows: TGTGCCAGCCGCGTGGGACTGTATAGCAATCAGCCCCAGCATTTT. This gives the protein CASRVGLYSNQPQHF.

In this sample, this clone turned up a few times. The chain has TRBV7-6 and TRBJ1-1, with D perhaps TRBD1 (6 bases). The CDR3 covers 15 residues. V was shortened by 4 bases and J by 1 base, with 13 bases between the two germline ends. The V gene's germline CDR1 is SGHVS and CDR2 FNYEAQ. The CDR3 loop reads CASSSQGLGNTEAFF. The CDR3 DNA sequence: TGTGCCAGCAGCTCACAGGGTTTGGGGAACACTGAAGCTTTCTTT.